This paragraph reports one TCR beta chain. This entry is derived from a study of OX40 agonist ivuxolimab in advanced cancers. The CDR3 totals 13 residues. Deletions cut 5 bases from V and 5 bases from J, with 12 bases between. Germline V gene data show CDR1 as MNHNS and CDR2 as SASEGT. Here immunoSEQ multiplex PCR was the method, and the copy in TCRdb shows in-frame clones only, minus some. The sample consists of tens of thousands of clones, more than 65% of them appearing once. The sequence derives from an adult with an advanced solid tumor such as melanoma, head and neck, liver or kidney cancer. The specimen comprised CD4+ or CD8+ T cells sorted from blood, sampled in a trial of the OX40 agonist ivuxolimab. This rearrangement joins TRBV6-1 to TRBJ1-1; D not resolved. The CDR3 protein is CASSSPGFTEAFF. The CDR3 nucleotides are TGTGCCAGCAGTTCGCCGGGGTTTACTGAAGCTTTCTTT.